These 6 T cell receptor beta chains came from one sample sequenced in a study of blood T cell repertoires in COVID-19. Clones were read by immunoSEQ multiplex PCR, and TCRdb kept only the in-frame ones, dropping some. The table shows under 300,000 clones, with more than 75% occurring only once. Material for sequencing was PBMCs or T cells enriched from blood (not recorded which). The receptors here all came from a woman between 50 and 59 years old who had been exposed to COVID-19.

The V call is TRBV7-3, the J call TRBJ2-2, with a possible D match to TRBD2 (6 bases). The CDR3 length is 15 residues. The V end was cut by 2 bases, the J end by 2 bases, with 9 bases between. Germline assignment: CDR1 SGHTA and CDR2 FQGTGA. Here the CDR3 reads CASSLGRGNTGELFF. CDR3 sequence (DNA): TGTGCCAGCAGCTTAGGGCGGGGAAACACCGGGGAGCTGTTTTTT. The variable domain in full, completed from reference TRBV7-3 and TRBJ2-2, reads GAGVSQTPSNKVTEKGKYVELRCDPISGHTALYWYRQSLGQGPEFLIYFQGTGAADDSGLPNDRFFAVRPEGSVSTLKIQRTERGDSAVYLCASSLGRGNTGELFFGEGSRLTVL.

The chain has TRBV11-2 and TRBJ1-2, with 7 bases lining up with TRBD1. Trimming removed 5 bases from V and 8 bases from J; junction bases left unmatched: 11. This CDR3 region has 14 residues. CDR1 and CDR2 from the germline V gene are SGHAT and FQNNGV. The CDR3 protein is CASSQTGMTGGYTF. CDR3 DNA sequence: TGTGCCAGCAGCCAGACAGGGATGACTGGAGGCTACACCTTC.

The CDR3 region is CASSSATGDNEQFF. CDR3 nucleotides: TGCGCCAGCAGCTCGGCGACAGGGGACAATGAGCAGTTCTTC. The J gene is TRBJ2-1, the V gene TRBV5-1, with 8 bases that match TRBD1. J lost 5 bases, V lost 3 bases, and 4 bases had no gene match. CDR1 is SGHRS, CDR2 YFSETQ, per germline. The CDR3 totals 14 residues.

This clone was seen a few times. CDR3 protein: CASSFSGQATNEKLFF. The CDR3 coding sequence is TGTGCCAGCAGCTTCTCCGGACAGGCAACTAATGAAAAACTGTTTTTT. The chain is built from TRBV7-9 and TRBJ1-4; 7 nucleotides align to TRBD1. After removal of 3 bases from V and 0 bases from J, the junction contained 4 bases not matched to a gene. Per germline, CDR1 SEHNR and CDR2 FQNEAQ (reference sequence). This CDR3 is 16 amino acids long.

The genes are TRBV24-1 and TRBJ2-1; 10 nucleotides line up with TRBD1. Germline V gene data show CDR1 as KGHDR and CDR2 as SFDVKD. Trimming removed 3 bases from V and 3 bases from J; junction bases left unmatched: 4. This CDR3 region has 16 residues. This chain's CDR3 is CATSDRTGGNYNEQFF. The DNA of the CDR3 is TGTGCCACCAGTGATCGGACAGGGGGGAACTACAATGAGCAGTTCTTC.

The chain is built from TRBV10-2 and TRBJ1-1; D not certain. This CDR3 has 14 residues. Germline lookup yields CDR1 WSHSY and CDR2 SAAADI. Trimming removed 0 bases from V and 3 bases from J, with 8 bases in between. This chain's CDR3 is CASSESGGYTEAFF. The CDR3, as DNA: TGCGCCAGCAGTGAGTCGGGAGGGTACACTGAAGCTTTCTTT.